These 8 T cell receptor beta chains came from one sample sequenced in a study of blood T cells in healthy people across ages. A second PCR, run for 7 to 11 cycles, used a sample-barcoded 5' primer plus a J-beta primer mix. TCRdb itself ran the 5' RACE reads through MiXCR, one entry per CDR3 protein. This sample yields hundreds of thousands of distinct CDR3 sequences, of which approximately 24% are seen a single time; about 3% belongs to the top ten. This same sample was also taken into another study, of T cells of mothers and their children.

The sample comprised blood. The origin of the receptors is a boy under 18 in good health.

Only a few counts were recorded for this clonotype. The chain is built from TRBV30 and TRBJ1-1, with TRBD1 matching 10 bases. Trimming cost V 2 bases and J 3 bases; bases outside gene matches: 6. This CDR3 has 15 residues. The germline CDR1 and CDR2 sequences are GTSNPN and SVGIG (reference sequence). In DNA, the CDR3 is TGTGCCTGGAGTCTGTGGACAGGGGGATACACTGAAGCTTTCTTT. Translating it yields CAWSLWTGGYTEAFF.

This clonotype was counted only a few times. The chain links TRBV2 to TRBJ1-2, with 7 bases matching TRBD1. Germline-derived CDR1 and CDR2 are SNHLY and FYNNEI. The CDR3 has 14 amino acids. V was pared by 4 bases and J by 5 bases, with 7 bases of the junction left unmatched. CDR3 in DNA: TGTGCCAGCAGTGCCAGGGGGGGCGGTTATGGCTACACCTTC. As protein: CASSARGGGYGYTF. The full variable domain, with the rest looked up from reference TRBV2 and TRBJ1-2, is EPEVTQTPSHQVTQMGQEVILRCVPISNHLYFYWYRQILGQKVEFLVSFYNNEISEKSEIFDDQFSVERPDGSNFTLKIRSTKLEDSAMYFCASSARGGGYGYTFGSGTRLTVV.

This CDR3 is CASSLYGADTQYF. CDR3 sequence (DNA): TGTGCCAGCAGCTTATATGGAGCAGATACGCAGTATTTT. The chain uses TRBV7-2 and TRBJ2-3; D not certain. This CDR3 has 13 amino acids. Germline V CDR1 and CDR2: SGHTA, FQGNSA. Between the trimmed V and J ends, which lost 2 bases and 4 bases, there was a span of 7 bases.

This clonotype turned up a few times. V gene TRBV29-1 combines with J gene TRBJ2-2; perhaps D is TRBD1 or TRBD2 (5 bases each). The V end was cut by 4 bases, the J end by 1 base, with 16 bases between. CDR1 and CDR2 from the germline V gene are SQVTM and ANQGSEA. This CDR3 region has 16 residues. The CDR3 bases are TGCAGCGTTGTGCTGATCGGGACGAGGAACACCGGGGAGCTGTTTTTT. Its protein is CSVVLIGTRNTGELFF.

There are a few counts of this clonotype. This chain links TRBV7-2 with TRBJ1-6; D might be TRBD1 (5 bases). Germline CDR1 SGHTA, CDR2 FQGNSA. V shed 6 bases and J shed 10 bases, with 13 bases lying between them. The length of the CDR3 is 13 residues. Here the CDR3 reads CASRPPGNSPLHF. CDR3 bases: TGTGCCAGCAGACCTCCAGGGAACTCACCCCTCCACTTT.

Ten or more counts support this clonotype. The junction departs from germline at one end; a sequencing error may be responsible. The chain is built from TRBV5-1 and TRBJ2-1; 7 positions agree with TRBD2. CDR1 and CDR2 (germline): SGHRS, YFSETQ. The CDR3 totals 11 residues. Here the CDR3 DNA reads TGTGCCAGCAGCCTAGCGGATGAGCAGTTCTTC. Translated, it gives CASSLADEQFF.

This chain uses TRBV7-2 with TRBJ2-1; 10 bases agree with TRBD2. The length of the CDR3 is 16 residues. From germline, CDR1 is SGHTA and CDR2 FQGNSA. Trimming took 4 bases from V and 4 from J; bases not matched to a gene: 7. The CDR3 reads CASSSTGLAEYNEQFF. As DNA, the CDR3 is TGTGCCAGCAGCTCTACTGGACTAGCGGAGTACAATGAGCAGTTCTTC.

V and J are TRBV20-1 and TRBJ2-5; no clear D gene. The CDR3 sequence is 15 residues long. CDR1 is DFQATT and CDR2 is SNEGSKA in the germline V gene (reference sequence). V lost 0 bases and J 5 bases, leaving 16 bases between the germline ends. The chain's CDR3 is CSARDLISLLETQYF. The CDR3 DNA reads as TGCAGTGCTAGAGATCTGATATCCTTGTTGGAGACCCAGTACTTC.